This T cell receptor (beta chain) was identified during a study of blood T cell repertoires in COVID-19. Germline assignment: CDR1 LNHDA and CDR2 SQIVND (reference sequence). J gave up 9 bases and V 3 bases, and 5 bases lay outside the gene matches. The length of the CDR3 is 13 residues. Clones were sequenced by immunoSEQ multiplex PCR, and TCRdb holds only the in-frame ones, with some missing. Among 300,000 to 400,000 clones, 87% were seen once, and the ten largest hold 2.3%. Enrolled during active infection, Seattle patients were then followed longitudinally. The origin of this receptor is a woman aged 55-69 years with COVID-19, enrolled during active disease. The V gene is TRBV19, the J gene TRBJ2-3, with 8 bases that match TRBD1. Material for sequencing was peripheral blood. CDR3 sequence: CASSIDRGGTQYF. The CDR3 DNA sequence: TGTGCCAGTAGTATTGACAGGGGAGGCACGCAGTATTTT.